The present T cell receptor (beta chain) was sequenced within a study of T cell changes during pregnancy in multiple sclerosis. Germline V CDR1 and CDR2: LGHNT, FRNRAP. V gave up 2 bases and J gave up 0 bases, with 14 bases separating them. The CDR3 has 18 residues. Assay: immunoSEQ multiplex PCR; the TCRdb copy retains only in-frame clones and omits some. The table includes 30,000 to 35,000 clones, about 91% detected once. The receptor's source is a female donor with multiple sclerosis, enrolled in a pregnancy study. This chain links TRBV12-5 with TRBJ2-6, with a tentative D call TRBD2 (6 bases). The sequences come from CD8+ T cells from peripheral blood mononuclear cells, collected in the second trimester of pregnancy. The CDR3 region has the DNA TGTGCTAGTGGTTTGAGAGGGACTGGTCTCTCTGGGGCCAACGTCCTGACTTTC. Its protein product is CASGLRGTGLSGANVLTF. Using reference TRBV12-5 and TRBJ2-6 for the parts outside the CDR3, the full variable domain is DARVTQTPRHKVTEMGQEVTMRCQPILGHNTVFWYRQTMMQGLELLAYFRNRAPLDDSGMPKDRFSAEMPDATLATLKIQPSEPRDSAVYFCASGLRGTGLSGANVLTFGAGSRLTVL.